This record looks at one TCR beta chain sequence and its context. Its specificity is unknown. The missing conserved phenylalanine or tryptophan at the end of this CDR3 makes a read error likely. There are 16 residues in the CDR3. Germline lookup yields CDR1 MRHNA and CDR2 SNTAGT. J lost 2 bases, V lost 5 bases, and 9 bases had no gene match. The data stem from a study of cytomegalovirus exposure and HLA in healthy donors. Points from the study as a whole: DRB1 showed the most TCR associations and HLA-C the fewest in a later analysis, as rates varied by HLA locus.

PCR used 60 Vbeta primers and 13 Jbeta primers. Produced via immunoSEQ multiplex PCR; TCRdb's table is partial and in-frame only. The sample contains more than 150,000 clones, less than 80% of which appear only once. Sequenced material: PBMCs. This receptor was identified in a man younger than 35 in good health and CMV-seronegative. This chain connects TRBV6-4 to TRBJ1-5; 7 nucleotides match TRBD1. The CDR3 nucleotides are TGTGCCAGCAGTTCCGGACAGGCGGGAGGCAATCAGCCCCAGCATCTT. As protein: CASSSGQAGGNQPQHL.